This T cell receptor beta chain was found in a study of a mutant IDH1 vaccine in newly diagnosed glioma. Study context: Sex distribution of treated patients was around 62% male and approximately 38% female; mean age was around 40 years.

Details on this clone: Its target is unknown.

Stated time point: week 47, end of study. The investigators gave 300 ug of mutant IDH1 20-mer peptide in each vaccine dose, together with topical imiquimod. Donor tumors were new WHO grade 3 or 4 IDH1-mutant, ATRX-lost astrocytomas. Using immunoSEQ multiplex PCR, the repertoire was profiled, and TCRdb retains in-frame clones only, with some absent. In the table there are approximately 56,000 clones, around three quarters of which are singletons. Notes on the study in general: Pseudoprogression appears to have had no connection to changes in top peripheral T cell clonotypes.

The germline V gene encodes CDR1 SGHVS and CDR2 FQNEAQ. The V and J ends lost 3 bases and 7 bases, in that order; junction bases with no gene match: 8. The CDR3 consists of 15 residues. The TCR originated in a man between 50 and 59 years old with glioma. The sample consisted of PBMCs, taken from a glioma patient whose treatment included an IDH1 peptide vaccine. J is TRBJ1-5 and V is TRBV7-8; the match to TRBD1 covers 8 bases. CDR3 sequence: CASSFYDRGGQPQHF. In DNA, the CDR3 is TGTGCCAGCAGCTTTTACGACAGGGGTGGCCAGCCCCAGCATTTT.